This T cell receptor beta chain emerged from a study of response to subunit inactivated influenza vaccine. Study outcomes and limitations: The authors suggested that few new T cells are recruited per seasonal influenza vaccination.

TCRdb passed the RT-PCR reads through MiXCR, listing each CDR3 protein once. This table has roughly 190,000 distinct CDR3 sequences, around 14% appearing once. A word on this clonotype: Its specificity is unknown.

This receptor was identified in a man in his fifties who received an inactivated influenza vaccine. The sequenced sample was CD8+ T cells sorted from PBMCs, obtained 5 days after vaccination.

CDR3 loop: CASSSAGNGDFSSYEQYF. The CDR3 nucleotides are TGCGCCAGCAGCTCTGCTGGGAATGGGGACTTCAGCTCCTACGAGCAGTACTTC. The chain recombines TRBV5-1 with TRBJ2-7, with a possible D match to TRBD2 (6 bases). The CDR3 is 18 amino acids. Between the trimmed V and J ends, which lost 3 bases and 0 bases, there was a span of 22 bases. Germline values: CDR1 SGHRS, CDR2 YFSETQ.